Below, one T cell receptor beta chain is given with its context. The junction and the germline gene differ at one end; a read error may be behind it. This sample is drawn from a study of blood T cell repertoires in COVID-19. The CDR3 spans 14 residues. CDR1 and CDR2 (germline): SGHTA, FQGTGA. TCRdb's copy holds only in-frame clones and misses some; the assay was immunoSEQ multiplex PCR. In the table there are about 76,000 clones, about 88% of which are singletons. The chain carries TRBV7-3 and TRBJ2-1; D remains unclear. This sequence originates from a human donor in a cohort sampled during active COVID-19. Sequences were obtained from peripheral blood. DNA of the CDR3: TGTGCCAGCAGCTTAGGTGGCTCCAACAATGAGCAGTTCTTC. Protein sequence: CASSLGGSNNEQFF.